The rows below give T cell receptor beta chains drawn from one sample of a study of technical replicates of blood from a handful of donors. Only in-frame clones appear in the TCRdb table, and some are missing; sequencing was by immunoSEQ multiplex PCR. The sample holds approximately 49,000 clones; 80% to 95% are singletons and the top ten take about 3.9%. Specimen: PBMCs. Every receptor here comes from a human donor in good health. Some clones in this sample may be carry-over from other donors' samples. The CDR3 runs from the conserved cysteine through the conserved F or W. D genes are given only for firm matches. Not every row has a clone size; where given, it reads once, few, many or a size class.

>TRBD2|TRBV7-9|-|TRBJ2-3
TGTGCCAGCAGCGAATGGACTAGCGGTGTCCCCAGCACAGATACGCAGTATTTT
CASSEWTSGVPSTDTQYF
>-|TRBV5-6|few|TRBJ1-6
TGTGCCAGCAGCCGCCCTACAGGGTTGTCGAATTCACCCCTCCACTTT
CASSRPTGLSNSPLHF
>TRBD1|TRBV7-3|-|TRBJ1-1
TGTGCCAGCAGCCGACAGGGGGCCGTCACTGAAGCTTTCTTT
CASSRQGAVTEAFF
>-|TRBV27|-|TRBJ2-6
TGTGCCAGCAGTCCAATAAGCAGAGGCAGGGCTGGGGCCAACGTCCTGACTTTC
CASSPISRGRAGANVLTF
>TRBD1|TRBV6-1|-|TRBJ1-3
TGTGCCAGCAGTGAATATGGGACAGGGATGAGTGGAAACACCATATATTTT
CASSEYGTGMSGNTIYF
>-|TRBV7-2|-|TRBJ2-5
TGTGCCAGCAGCTTAGCATCACAGGGAATTTCAGAGACCCAGTACTTC
CASSLASQGISETQYF
>-|TRBV19|-|TRBJ1-5
TGTGCCAGTAGTCCCCGACAGGATAGCAATCAGCCCCAGCATTTT
CASSPRQDSNQPQHF
>-|TRBV10-3|-|TRBJ1-5
TGTGCCATCAGTGACATCACCTACAGCAATCAGCCCCAGCATTTT
CAISDITYSNQPQHF
>TRBD1|TRBV6-5|-|TRBJ2-5
TGTGCCAGCAGCCCGGGACAGGGGAACGAAGAGACCCAGTACTTC
CASSPGQGNEETQYF
>-|TRBV5-1|once|TRBJ1-1
TGCGCCAGCAGCCCTCCGGGGAGGGAGGCCACTGAAGCTTTCTTT
CASSPPGREATEAFF
>TRBD1|TRBV9|-|TRBJ1-1
TGTGCCAGCAGTAAAACAGGGGGAAATGAAGCTTTCTTT
CASSKTGGNEAFF
>TRBD1|TRBV7-7|-|TRBJ2-5
TGTGCCAGCAGCCAGGGACAGGGACAAGAGACCCAGTACTTC
CASSQGQGQETQYF
>TRBD2|TRBV2|-|TRBJ2-2
TGTGCCAGCACGGAGACTAGCGGGGGGTCGAACACCGGGGAGCTGTTTTTT
CASTETSGGSNTGELFF
>-|TRBV6-5|-|TRBJ2-7
TGTGCCAGCCGGCTAGCTAAAGGGGAGCAGTACTTC
CASRLAKGEQYF
>TRBD2|TRBV10-3|-|TRBJ2-3
TGTGCCATCAGTGAGTCGGCGGGGGACACAGATACGCAGTATTTT
CAISESAGDTDTQYF
>-|TRBV2|-|TRBJ2-3
TGTGCCAGCAGTATCGGCACAGATACGCAGTATTTT
CASSIGTDTQYF
>-|TRBV5-6|once|TRBJ2-2
TGTGCCAGCAGCTCTAAGACAGGAAACACCGGGGAGCTGTTTTTT
CASSSKTGNTGELFF
>TRBD1|TRBV4-3|-|TRBJ2-3
TGCGCCAGCAGCCATGTCGACAGGGGTAGCGCAGATACGCAGTATTTT
CASSHVDRGSADTQYF
>-|TRBV27|-|TRBJ1-6
TGTGCCAGCAGTTTATTACGGGGAAATTCACCCCTCCACTTT
CASSLLRGNSPLHF
>TRBD2|TRBV7-2|-|TRBJ2-7
TGTGCCAGCAGCCAGACTAGCGGGACGTCCTACGAGCAGTACTTC
CASSQTSGTSYEQYF
>TRBD1|TRBV2|once|TRBJ2-7
TGTGCCAGCAGAGACAGGGGGCCAAACGAGCAGTACTTC
CASRDRGPNEQYF
>-|TRBV5-1|-|TRBJ1-4
TGCGCCAGCAGCTTGAGAGATAGTGAAAAACTGTTTTTT
CASSLRDSEKLFF
>TRBD2|TRBV5-4|-|TRBJ2-7
TGTGCCAGCAGCTTGGGCGCTAGCGGGCTCTACGAGCAGTACTTC
CASSLGASGLYEQYF
>TRBD2|TRBV9|once|TRBJ2-7
TGTGCCAGCAGCGTAGCGGTAGCGGGGATCTACGAGCAGTACTTC
CASSVAVAGIYEQYF
>TRBD2|TRBV6-4|medium-sized|TRBJ2-3
TGTGCCAGCAGTGACGTAGCGGGGGGAGGTAAAGATACGCAGTATTTT
CASSDVAGGGKDTQYF
>-|TRBV5-1|-|TRBJ2-3
TGCGCCAGCAGCACTTCTAGCACAGATACGCAGTATTTT
CASSTSSTDTQYF
>TRBD1|TRBV11-2|-|TRBJ1-5
TGTGCCAGCAAGGGGCAGGGGGGTAATCAGCCCCAGCATTTT
CASKGQGGNQPQHF
>TRBD2|TRBV7-9|-|TRBJ2-3
TGTGCCAGCAGCTTAGAGGCACTAGCGGGAGTGGAGACAGATACGCAGTATTTT
CASSLEALAGVETDTQYF
>TRBD2|TRBV7-6|-|TRBJ2-7
TGTGCCAGCAGCCCTCGGACTAGCTCGTACGAGCAGTACTTC
CASSPRTSSYEQYF
>-|TRBV5-1|-|TRBJ2-3
TGCGCCAGCAGCTTGGATACGGGTAGGGATACGCAGTATTTT
CASSLDTGRDTQYF
>-|TRBV12-5|once|TRBJ1-4
TGTGCTAGTGCCTGGGGCGGAAATGAAAAACTGTTTTTT
CASAWGGNEKLFF
>TRBD2|TRBV5-1|-|TRBJ2-2
TGCGCCAGCAGCCCAGGGACTAGTTTCACCGGGGAGCTGTTTTTT
CASSPGTSFTGELFF
>-|TRBV4-3|-|TRBJ1-2
TGCGCCAGCAGCCAGGAGGGCCTATATGGCTACACCTTC
CASSQEGLYGYTF
>-|TRBV19|-|TRBJ2-7
TGTGCCAGTAGTATGGTAGCGTCCTACGAGCAGTACTTC
CASSMVASYEQYF
>-|TRBV5-6|-|TRBJ1-5
TGTGCCAGCAGCTTGATGGGGGCCTGGAATCAGCCCCAGCATTTT
CASSLMGAWNQPQHF
>TRBD2|TRBV4-3|-|TRBJ2-5
TGCGCCAGCAGCCTATCCCTTCATGGGAGGGGCGAGACCCAGTACTTC
CASSLSLHGRGETQYF
>-|TRBV18|-|TRBJ2-2
TGTGCCAGCTCACCACCGGCGACAGGAGGTACCGGGGAGCTGTTTTTT
CASSPPATGGTGELFF
>-|TRBV5-1|-|TRBJ2-3
TGCGCCAGCAGTAGTTCGACAGAAGATACGCAGTATTTT
CASSSSTEDTQYF
>-|TRBV6-1|-|TRBJ1-2
TGTGCCAGCAGTGAAGACAGGGTACGTGGCTACACCTTC
CASSEDRVRGYTF
>TRBD1|TRBV18|-|TRBJ2-7
TGTGCCAGCTCACCATTAGGACAGGGGTCCGAGCAGTACTTC
CASSPLGQGSEQYF
>TRBD1|TRBV6-1|-|TRBJ1-2
TGTGCCAGCAGTTCCTTGGGGACAGGGGCCTATGGCTACACCTTC
CASSSLGTGAYGYTF
>-|TRBV30|-|TRBJ2-2
TGTGCCTGGAGTCTTATCCCCACCGGGGAGCTGTTTTTT
CAWSLIPTGELFF
>-|TRBV11-3|-|TRBJ2-3
TGTGCCAGCAGCCCGGGGGGCCTCGGGGATACGCAGTATTTT
CASSPGGLGDTQYF
>TRBD2|TRBV4-2|-|TRBJ2-3
TGTGCCAGCAGCCAAGGACCCACTAGCGGGGGGCGGACAGATACGCAGTATTTT
CASSQGPTSGGRTDTQYF
>-|TRBV4-1|-|TRBJ1-1
TGCGCCAGCAGCCAAGATTCTACGCGAAAGAAGAACACTGAAGCTTTCTTT
CASSQDSTRKKNTEAFF
>-|TRBV6-5|medium-sized|TRBJ1-1
TGTGCCAGCCAAAGCGGGCTAATGAACACTGAAGCTTTCTTT
CASQSGLMNTEAFF
>-|TRBV29-1|-|TRBJ2-7
TGCAGCGTTGAGTTGGAGAAACATAGAGGCTACGAGCAGTACTTC
CSVELEKHRGYEQYF
>TRBD1|TRBV6-5|-|TRBJ2-3
TGTGCCAGCAGTTACAGGGGGACAGCGCTAAATACGCAGTATTTT
CASSYRGTALNTQYF
>TRBD1|TRBV6-4|-|TRBJ1-1
TGTGCCAGCAGCGTCCCGGGACAGGGGAACACTGAAGCTTTCTTT
CASSVPGQGNTEAFF
>TRBD2|TRBV11-2|-|TRBJ2-2
TGTGCCAGCGCGGATGGGACTAGCGGGAGATGGGAGCTGTTTTTT
CASADGTSGRWELFF
>TRBD2|TRBV4-1|-|TRBJ2-7
TGCGCCAGCAGCCGAGACTATTTGGGGAGCGGGAACTCCGAGCAGTACTTC
CASSRDYLGSGNSEQYF
>TRBD2|TRBV2|-|TRBJ2-7
TGTGCCAGCAGCGCCGGACTAGCGGGGGGGTCATACTCCTACGAGCAGTACTTC
CASSAGLAGGSYSYEQYF
>TRBD2|TRBV11-3|-|TRBJ2-1
TGTGCCAGCAGCTTGGGCATAGCGGGAGGGCCGGAGAATGAGCAGTTCTTC
CASSLGIAGGPENEQFF
>-|TRBV14|-|TRBJ2-5
TGTGCCAGCAGCCAAGCTCTAGGCACGGAGTACTTC
CASSQALGTEYF
>TRBD2|TRBV5-1|-|TRBJ2-3
TGCGCCAGCAGATCCTCCCCTTATGTAAGCGGGGGGGCTATGACAGATACGCAGTATTTT
CASRSSPYVSGGAMTDTQYF